These 24 T cell receptor beta chains originate from one sample sequenced in a study of immune evolution from preneoplasia to lung adenocarcinoma. The data were produced by immunoSEQ multiplex PCR, yet TCRdb's version contains in-frame clones alone and is incomplete. Of roughly 6,000 clones listed, roughly 79% are singletons. The sample was FFPE minimally invasive lung adenocarcinoma tissue. These receptors were obtained from a person aged 60-79 years with lung adenocarcinoma.

The chain couples TRBV13 to TRBJ1-1, with D possibly being TRBD1 (6 bases). CDR1 is PRHDT and CDR2 is FYEKMQ in the germline V gene (reference sequence). V was cut by 5 bases and J by 11 bases, with 12 bases left in between. This CDR3 has 11 residues. The CDR3 loop is CASSRTAGAFF. Here the CDR3 DNA reads TGTGCCAGCAGCCGGACAGCTGGGGCTTTCTTT.

The chain uses TRBV7-8 and TRBJ1-6; TRBD1 might be the D (5 bases). With 4 bases removed from V and 7 bases from J, the gap between germline ends came to 17 bases. CDR3 length: 16 residues. Germline V gives CDR1 SGHVS, CDR2 FQNEAQ. The CDR3 DNA follows: TGTGCCAGCAGCTGGGGTCAGGGACGGGGAAATTCACCCCTCCACTTT. Translation: CASSWGQGRGNSPLHF.

A single count supports this clone. This sequence joins TRBV7-9 and TRBJ2-5; no reliable D call. The CDR3 is made up of 12 amino acids. CDR1 is SEHNR, CDR2 FQNEAQ, per germline (reference sequence). V lost 1 base to trimming and J lost 8 bases, with 8 bases between them. DNA of the CDR3: TGTGCCAGCAGCTTAGGGACCCAAACCCAGTACTTC. It encodes CASSLGTQTQYF.

This chain joins TRBV6-6 and TRBJ2-7, with D perhaps TRBD1 (6 bases). Trimming cost V 0 bases and J 4 bases, with 10 bases left between them. The CDR3 runs to 14 residues. Germline loops: CDR1 MNHNY, CDR2 SVGAGI (reference sequence). As DNA, the CDR3 is TGTGCCAGCAGTTACTCGAACAGGGAGTACGAGCAGTACTTC. Its translation is CASSYSNREYEQYF.

Turning to this clone: This CDR3 is also generated by other DNA sequences in the sample. The chain carries TRBV7-8 and TRBJ1-2; D remains unclear. V shed 1 base and J shed 3 bases, with 21 bases lying between them. The CDR3 is made up of 18 amino acids. CDR1 and CDR2 (germline): SGHVS, FQNEAQ. The CDR3 DNA reads as TGTGCCAGCAGCTTAGTAGTAGGGAGAACCCAACGGTACTATGGCTACACCTTC. Its translation is CASSLVVGRTQRYYGYTF.

The V call is TRBV5-4, the J call TRBJ2-7; 9 nucleotides align to TRBD2. This CDR3 spans 16 amino acids. Germline V gene sequence: CDR1 SGHNT, CDR2 YYREEE (reference sequence). V lost 4 bases and J lost 2; bases outside the gene matches: 10. CDR3 residues: CASSTGGGGEAYEQYF. CDR3 bases: TGTGCCAGCAGCACGGGCGGGGGGGGAGAGGCCTACGAGCAGTACTTC.

This clone was seen only a few times. This chain uses TRBV2 with TRBJ2-4; tentatively, D is TRBD1 (6 bases). V was shortened by 0 bases and J by 15 bases, with 18 bases between the two germline ends. The CDR3 has 14 residues. The germline gives CDR1 SNHLY, CDR2 FYNNEI. Here the CDR3 DNA reads TGTGCCAGCAGTGAAGCGGGGGCCGTTTGGGTTGCGTACTTC. Translation gives CASSEAGAVWVAYF.

The rearrangement uses TRBV7-2 and TRBJ1-1; 7 bases are a match to TRBD1. Per germline, CDR1 SGHTA and CDR2 FQGNSA. This CDR3 comprises 15 residues. V lost 5 bases, J lost 4 bases, and 10 bases stayed unmatched. CDR3 loop: CASSRDRASRTEAFF. CDR3 in DNA: TGTGCCAGCAGCCGAGACAGGGCCTCGCGCACTGAAGCTTTCTTT.

This clone was seen a handful of times. The chain employs TRBV20-1 and TRBJ1-2; D remains ambiguous. The germline CDR1 and CDR2 sequences are DFQATT and SNEGSKA (reference sequence). This CDR3 has 11 amino acids. V was cut by 6 bases and J by 2 bases, with 7 bases left in between. CDR3 amino acids: CSALANYGYTF. The CDR3 DNA is TGCAGTGCCCTAGCGAACTATGGCTACACCTTC.

This clone has only one observation. This chain links TRBV9 with TRBJ2-3; D gene unclear. Trimming left V 3 bases short and J 2 bases short, with 4 bases between. The germline V gene has CDR1 SGDLS and CDR2 YYNGEE. CDR3 length: 12 amino acids. CDR3 DNA sequence: TGTGCCAGCAGCGCCCTCACAGATACGCAGTATTTT. Translation: CASSALTDTQYF.

The chain uses TRBV7-8 and TRBJ2-3, with D maybe TRBD1 (7 bases). This CDR3 is built from 15 residues. The germline V and J ends were trimmed by 2 bases and 4 bases, with 13 bases remaining between them. Germline V gene lookup returns CDR1 SGHVS and CDR2 FQNEAQ. The CDR3 loop reads CASSLWQGEADTQYF. CDR3 nucleotides: TGTGCCAGCAGCTTATGGCAGGGGGAGGCAGATACGCAGTATTTT.

The rearrangement links TRBV29-1 to TRBJ2-7; 8 bases agree with TRBD1. Germline-derived CDR1 and CDR2 are SQVTM and ANQGSEA. J lost 5 bases, V lost 7 bases, and 10 bases had no gene match. The CDR3 is 13 residues long. CDR3 sequence: CSAVGQGGDEQYF. The CDR3 region has the DNA TGCAGCGCCGTTGGACAGGGTGGAGACGAGCAGTACTTC.

The chain has TRBV15 and TRBJ2-1; 8 bases are shared with TRBD1. J gave up 15 bases and V 0 bases, and 7 bases lay outside the gene matches. Germline CDR1 is LNHNV and CDR2 is YYDKDF (reference sequence). The CDR3 loop spans 13 amino acids. The CDR3 is CATSRDGDRSGFF. The CDR3 bases are TGTGCCACCAGCAGAGATGGGGACAGGTCGGGGTTCTTC.

There are a few counts of this clone. V gene TRBV13 combines with J gene TRBJ2-7; 9 bases are shared with TRBD2. This CDR3 is built from 14 residues. With 4 bases clipped from V and 2 bases from J, the junction kept 3 bases outside the gene matches. Germline values: CDR1 PRHDT, CDR2 FYEKMQ (reference sequence). The CDR3 bases are TGTGCCAGCAGCTCAGCGGGAGGCCCCTACGAGCAGTACTTC. Translated: CASSSAGGPYEQYF. Based on the CDR3 plus reference TRBV13 and TRBJ2-7, the full variable domain is AAGVIQSPRHLIKEKRETATLKCYPIPRHDTVYWYQQGPGQDPQFLISFYEKMQSDKGSIPDRFSAQQFSDYHSELNMSSLELGDSALYFCASSSAGGPYEQYFGPGTRLTVT.

In this sample, this clone turned up a few times. Other nucleotide sequences from this sample produce the same CDR3. The chain uses TRBV27 and TRBJ2-3; unclear D gene. Germline loops: CDR1 MNHEY, CDR2 SMNVEV (reference sequence). With 0 bases removed from V and 4 bases from J, the gap between germline ends came to 5 bases. CDR3 size: 13 residues. The chain's CDR3 is CASSLSRPDTQYF. The CDR3 bases are TGTGCCAGCAGTTTATCGCGGCCAGATACGCAGTATTTT.

This chain links TRBV6-6 with TRBJ2-5; D is unclear. The V end was cut by 2 bases, the J end by 5 bases, with 3 bases between. The CDR3 consists of 11 residues. CDR1 MNHNY and CDR2 SVGAGI come from the germline V gene (reference sequence). Here the CDR3 reads CASSYPETQYF. The CDR3 DNA follows: TGTGCCAGCAGTTACCCGGAGACCCAGTACTTC.

The DNA of the CDR3 is TGTGCCAGCAGCCAAATAGGATCTAGCGGGAGAAACTACGAGCAGTACTTC. It is translated as CASSQIGSSGRNYEQYF. The chain uses TRBV14 and TRBJ2-7; 10 bases match TRBD2. The CDR3 loop spans 17 amino acids. Per germline, CDR1 SGHDN and CDR2 FVKESK. Germline trimming cut 2 bases from V and 3 bases from J; bases unmatched to any gene: 10.

V is TRBV7-3 and J is TRBJ1-6, with unresolved D. There are 12 residues in the CDR3. Trimming took 4 bases from V and 7 from J, leaving 5 bases between them. Germline V gene sequence: CDR1 SGHTA, CDR2 FQGTGA. CDR3 sequence (DNA): TGTGCCAGCAGCTCGGGAAATTCACCCCTCCACTTT. This gives the protein CASSSGNSPLHF.

The chain is built from TRBV5-4 and TRBJ1-3; D is uncertain. V lost 2 bases and J 4 bases, leaving 7 bases between the germline ends. This CDR3 has 13 amino acids. Germline V gives CDR1 SGHNT, CDR2 YYREEE (reference sequence). For the CDR3, the DNA is TGTGCCAGCAGCTTTGATATCGGAAACACCATATATTTT. As protein: CASSFDIGNTIYF.

The rearrangement uses TRBV6-5 and TRBJ1-5; tentatively, D is TRBD1 (6 bases). The V gene's germline CDR1 is MNHEY and CDR2 SVGAGI. The CDR3 has 13 amino acids. The ends were cut back, 5 bases at V and 11 bases at J, with 16 bases in the middle. The CDR3 spells CASSPTLQGTQHF. The DNA of the CDR3 is TGTGCCAGCAGTCCAACGCTCCAGGGGACCCAGCATTTT.

CDR3 DNA: TGTGCCAGCTCACCACCGCACAGGGGCGTTTCTGCGTACAATGAGCAGTTCTTC. Its translation is CASSPPHRGVSAYNEQFF. This chain links TRBV18 with TRBJ2-1, with 7 nucleotides matching TRBD1. Trimming cost V 0 bases and J 4 bases; bases outside gene matches: 12. CDR3 length equals 18 residues. Germline assignment: CDR1 KGHSH and CDR2 LQKENI. The full variable domain, its missing parts supplied by reference TRBV18 and TRBJ2-1, is NAGVMQNPRHLVRRRGQEARLRCSPMKGHSHVYWYRQLPEEGLKFMVYLQKENIIDESGMPKERFSAEFPKEGPSILRIQQVVRGDSAAYFCASSPPHRGVSAYNEQFFGPGTRLTVL.

Note on this clone: A read error may produce the germline difference seen at one junction end. The CDR3 DNA is TGTGCCAGCAGCCTAGCTAGCGGGGGCGCCCCAGATACGCAGTATTTT. As protein: CASSLASGGAPDTQYF. This chain connects TRBV7-9 to TRBJ2-3; 10 bases map to TRBD2. This CDR3 is built from 16 residues. Per the germline V gene, CDR1 is SEHNR and CDR2 is FQNEAQ (reference sequence).

The chain couples TRBV28 to TRBJ1-1; weak D call: TRBD1 (5 bases). The CDR3 is 14 residues long. Germline V gives CDR1 MDHEN, CDR2 SYDVKM. V lost 7 bases to trimming and J lost 2 bases, with 14 bases between them. The CDR3 sequence is CASNSGAGNTEAFF. The DNA for the CDR3 is TGTGCCAGCAATTCTGGGGCCGGAAACACTGAAGCTTTCTTT.

This chain uses TRBV7-2 with TRBJ2-1, with 12 bases fitting TRBD2. CDR3 length: 16 residues. The ends lost 5 bases at V and 5 bases at J; junction bases unmatched: 7. From germline, CDR1 is SGHTA and CDR2 FQGNSA. The CDR3 protein is CASSRVWTSGNNEQFF. In DNA, the CDR3 is TGTGCCAGCAGCCGAGTATGGACTAGCGGGAACAATGAGCAGTTCTTC. Using reference TRBV7-2 and TRBJ2-1 for the parts outside the CDR3, the full variable domain is GAGVSQSPSNKVTEKGKDVELRCDPISGHTALYWYRQSLGQGLEFLIYFQGNSAPDKSGLPSDRFSAERTGGSVSTLTIQRTQQEDSAVYLCASSRVWTSGNNEQFFGPGTRLTVL.